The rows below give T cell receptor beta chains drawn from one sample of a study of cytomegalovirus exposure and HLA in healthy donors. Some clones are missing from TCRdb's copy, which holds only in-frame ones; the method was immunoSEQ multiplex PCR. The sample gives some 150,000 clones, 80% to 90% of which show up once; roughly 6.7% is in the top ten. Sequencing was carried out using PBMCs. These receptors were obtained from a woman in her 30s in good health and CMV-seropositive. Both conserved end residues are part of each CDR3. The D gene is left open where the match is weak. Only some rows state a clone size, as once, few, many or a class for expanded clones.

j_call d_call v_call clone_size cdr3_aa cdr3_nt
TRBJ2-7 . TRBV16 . CASSQYVDKPSYEQYF TGTGCCAGCAGCCAATATGTCGACAAGCCCTCCTACGAGCAGTACTTC
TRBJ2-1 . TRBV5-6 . CASSLEDTQQFF TGTGCCAGCAGCTTGGAGGACACCCAGCAGTTCTTC
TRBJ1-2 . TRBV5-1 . CASSSGLRGEGYTF TGCGCCAGCAGCTCGGGACTCAGAGGGGAAGGCTACACCTTC
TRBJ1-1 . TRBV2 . CASSDTRVNTEAFF TGTGCCAGCAGTGATACTCGGGTCAACACTGAAGCTTTCTTT
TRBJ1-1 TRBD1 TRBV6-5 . CASINQGARAEAFF TGTGCCAGCATTAACCAGGGGGCGCGAGCTGAAGCTTTCTTT
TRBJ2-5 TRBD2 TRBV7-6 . CASSLLRLAGAQYF TGTGCCAGCAGCTTATTACGGCTAGCGGGGGCCCAGTACTTC
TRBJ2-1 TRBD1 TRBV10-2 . CASSETGDNEQFF TGCGCCAGCAGTGAAACAGGGGACAATGAGCAGTTCTTC
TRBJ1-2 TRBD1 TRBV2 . CASSEAPGTGSLGYTF TGTGCCAGCAGTGAAGCGCCCGGGACAGGTTCATTGGGCTACACCTTC
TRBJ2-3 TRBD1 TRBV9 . CASTHQTGSVTDTQYF TGTGCCAGCACCCACCAGACAGGGTCGGTCACAGATACGCAGTATTTT
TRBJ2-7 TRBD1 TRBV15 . CATRRTGSSEQYF TGTGCCACTAGGCGGACAGGGTCCTCCGAGCAGTACTTC
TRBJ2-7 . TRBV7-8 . CASSPGDSYEQYF TGTGCCAGCAGCCCGGGGGACAGCTACGAGCAGTACTTC
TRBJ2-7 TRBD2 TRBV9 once CASSGRGGSYEQYF TGTGCCAGCAGCGGGCGGGGGGGAAGTTACGAGCAGTACTTC
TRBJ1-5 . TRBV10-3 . CAISERAGLSDQPQHF TGTGCCATCAGTGAGCGGGCAGGGTTGAGCGATCAGCCCCAGCATTTT
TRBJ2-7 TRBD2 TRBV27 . CASSFGGALFEQYF TGTGCCAGCAGTTTCGGGGGGGCCCTCTTCGAGCAGTACTTC
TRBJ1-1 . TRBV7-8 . CATHLARGGTEAFF TGTGCCACCCACCTGGCCCGGGGGGGCACTGAAGCTTTCTTT
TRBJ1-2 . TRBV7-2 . CASSYSGTTIGGYTF TGTGCCAGCAGCTATTCAGGGACAACCATCGGGGGCTACACCTTC
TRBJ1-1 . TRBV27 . CASSLRRGWTEAFF TGTGCCAGCAGTTTAAGGCGGGGGTGGACTGAAGCTTTCTTT
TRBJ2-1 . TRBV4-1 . CASSQDLLGTRAYNEQFF TGCGCCAGCAGCCAAGATCTTTTGGGGACTCGAGCTTACAATGAGCAGTTCTTC
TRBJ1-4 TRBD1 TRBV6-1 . CASSEGTGGRTNEKLFF TGTGCCAGCAGTGAGGGGACAGGGGGGCGGACTAATGAAAAACTGTTTTTT
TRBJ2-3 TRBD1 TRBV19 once CASSTGQGPTNTQYF TGTGCCAGTAGTACAGGACAGGGACCCACGAATACGCAGTATTTT
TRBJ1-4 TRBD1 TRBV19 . CASRGTGGAGLFF TGTGCCAGCCGGGGGACAGGGGGCGCAGGGCTGTTTTTT
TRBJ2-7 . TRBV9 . CASSVAGGPGEEQYF TGTGCCAGCAGCGTAGCAGGGGGGCCCGGGGAGGAGCAGTACTTC